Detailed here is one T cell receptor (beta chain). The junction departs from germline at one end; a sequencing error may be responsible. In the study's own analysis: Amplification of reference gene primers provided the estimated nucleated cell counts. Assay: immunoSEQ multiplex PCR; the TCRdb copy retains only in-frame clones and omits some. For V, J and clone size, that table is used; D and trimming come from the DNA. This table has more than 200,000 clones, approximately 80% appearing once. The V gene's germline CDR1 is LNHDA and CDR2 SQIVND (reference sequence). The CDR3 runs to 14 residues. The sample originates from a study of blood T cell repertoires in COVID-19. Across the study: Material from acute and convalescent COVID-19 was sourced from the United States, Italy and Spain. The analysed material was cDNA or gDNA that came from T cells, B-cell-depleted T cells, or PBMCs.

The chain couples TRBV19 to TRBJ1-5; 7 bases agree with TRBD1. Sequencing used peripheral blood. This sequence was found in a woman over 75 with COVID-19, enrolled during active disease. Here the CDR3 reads CASSATGINRPQHF. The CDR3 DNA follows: TGTGCCAGTAGTGCGACAGGGATAAATCGGCCCCAGCATTTT.